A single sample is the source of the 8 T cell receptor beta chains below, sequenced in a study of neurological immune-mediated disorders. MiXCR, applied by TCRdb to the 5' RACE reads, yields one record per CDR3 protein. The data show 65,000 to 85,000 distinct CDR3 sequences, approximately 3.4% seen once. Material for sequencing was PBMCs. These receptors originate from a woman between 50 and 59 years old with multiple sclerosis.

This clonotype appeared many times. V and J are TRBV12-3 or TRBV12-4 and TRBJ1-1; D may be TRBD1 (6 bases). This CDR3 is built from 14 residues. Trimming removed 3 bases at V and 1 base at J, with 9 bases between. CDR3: CASSFGGGNTEAFF. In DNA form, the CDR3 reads TGTGCCAGCAGTTTTGGGGGCGGGAACACTGAAGCTTTCTTT.

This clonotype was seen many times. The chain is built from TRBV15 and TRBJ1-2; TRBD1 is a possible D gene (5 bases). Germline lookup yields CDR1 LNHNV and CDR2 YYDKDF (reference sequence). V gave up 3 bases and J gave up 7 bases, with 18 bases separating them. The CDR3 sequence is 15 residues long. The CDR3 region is CATSRNRDGLAGYTF. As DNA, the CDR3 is TGTGCCACCAGCAGGAACCGGGACGGACTTGCTGGCTACACCTTC.

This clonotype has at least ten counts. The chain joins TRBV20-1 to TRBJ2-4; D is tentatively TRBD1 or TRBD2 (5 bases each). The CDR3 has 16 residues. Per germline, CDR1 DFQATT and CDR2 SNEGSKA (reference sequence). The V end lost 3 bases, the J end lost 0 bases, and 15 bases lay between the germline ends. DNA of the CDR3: TGCAGTGCTAGTTTGGGACCAGAGCTAGCCAAAAACATTCAGTACTTC. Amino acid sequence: CSASLGPELAKNIQYF.

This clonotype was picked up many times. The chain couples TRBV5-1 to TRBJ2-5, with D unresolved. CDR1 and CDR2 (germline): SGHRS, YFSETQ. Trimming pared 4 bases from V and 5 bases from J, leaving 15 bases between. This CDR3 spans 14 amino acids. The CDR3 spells CASSPDQSLETQYF. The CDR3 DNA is TGCGCCAGCAGCCCGGACCAGTCTCTTGAGACCCAGTACTTC.

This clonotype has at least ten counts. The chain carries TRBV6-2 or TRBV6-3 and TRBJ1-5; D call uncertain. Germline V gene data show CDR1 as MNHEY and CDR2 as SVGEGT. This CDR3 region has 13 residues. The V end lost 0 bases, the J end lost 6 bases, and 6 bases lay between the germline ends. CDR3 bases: TGTGCCAGCAGTTACTCGGTCAGTCAGCCCCAGCATTTT. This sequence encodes CASSYSVSQPQHF.

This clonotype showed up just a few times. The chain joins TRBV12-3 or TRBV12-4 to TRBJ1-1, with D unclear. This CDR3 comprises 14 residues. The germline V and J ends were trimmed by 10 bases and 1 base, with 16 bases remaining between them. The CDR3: CANTLGQTNTEAFF. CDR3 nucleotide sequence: TGTGCCAACACCTTAGGCCAGACGAACACTGAAGCTTTCTTT.

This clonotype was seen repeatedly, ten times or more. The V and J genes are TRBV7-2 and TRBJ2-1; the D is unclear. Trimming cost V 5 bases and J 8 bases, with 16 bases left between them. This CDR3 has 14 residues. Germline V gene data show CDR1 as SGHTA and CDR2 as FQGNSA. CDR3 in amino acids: CASSPFRFSYEQFF. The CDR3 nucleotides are TGTGCCAGCAGCCCATTCCGTTTTTCTTATGAGCAGTTCTTC.

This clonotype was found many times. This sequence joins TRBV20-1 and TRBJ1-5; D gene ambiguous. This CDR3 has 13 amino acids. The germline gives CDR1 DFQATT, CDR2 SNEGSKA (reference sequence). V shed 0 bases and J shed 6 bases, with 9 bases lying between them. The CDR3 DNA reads TGCAGTGCTAGAGAGGGAGGTAGTCAGCCCCAGCATTTT. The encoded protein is CSAREGGSQPQHF.